A selection of T cell receptor beta chains follows, all from one sample in a study of T cells in Graves' hyperthyroidism and ophthalmopathy. MiXCR, run by TCRdb on the multiplex PCR reads, gives a single entry per CDR3 protein. The repertoire holds hundreds of thousands of distinct CDR3 sequences, with 38% as singletons. Sequencing used blood. The receptor set was obtained from a man younger than 35 with Graves' hyperthyroidism. CDR3s include the opening cysteine and the closing phenylalanine or tryptophan.

TRBV7-9	TRBJ1-5	CASSLGRGGAFLQPQHF
TRBV5-1	TRBJ1-2	CASGGARGDYGYTF
TRBV10-3	TRBJ1-2	CAISDLQGYGYTF
TRBV20-1	TRBJ1-2	CSATRTGGFSGYTF
TRBV7-9	TRBJ2-5	CASSLAALGTQYF
TRBV2	TRBJ2-7	CARDMAGDYEQYF
TRBV19	TRBJ1-2	CASSIGNRGYGYTF
TRBV29-1	TRBJ1-2	CSVEDFSGILPYF
TRBV2	TRBJ2-7	CASNLGGRGSYEQYF
TRBV20-1	TRBJ2-7	CSASMAGGNGQYF
TRBV20-1	TRBJ1-5	CSAREGVNQPQHF
TRBV29-1	TRBJ1-1	CSMMDRGKTEAFF
TRBV20-1	TRBJ1-6	CSARGQTGSYNSPLHF
TRBV12-3/TRBV12-4	TRBJ1-2	CASRGDGTNYGYTF
TRBV19	TRBJ1-4	CASSIDAQGSATNEKLFF
TRBV7-3	TRBJ1-1	CASSLEEGTEAFF
TRBV12-3/TRBV12-4	TRBJ1-4	CASSLRPDNEKLFF
TRBV2	TRBJ2-7	CASSESISANEQYF
TRBV12-3/TRBV12-4	TRBJ2-5	CASSTAGVETQYF
TRBV7-3	TRBJ2-7	CASSPTGSPYEQYF
TRBV6-5	TRBJ1-6	CASSSRGQRSLHF
TRBV5-1	TRBJ2-2	CASSWERAGGTGELFF
TRBV9	TRBJ2-5	CASGALGGPQETQYF
TRBV20-1	TRBJ2-7	CSARGGHGDYEQHF
TRBV11-1	TRBJ2-5	CASSYGTSAKETQYF
TRBV4-1	TRBJ1-1	CASSQEAGFTEAFF
TRBV29-1	TRBJ2-7	CSVEVRTATYEQYF
TRBV20-1	TRBJ1-1	CSARMGTGENTEAFF